The T cell receptor beta chain under discussion was sequenced for a study of T-cell reconstitution after alpha-beta-depleted transplantation in children. The V gene end was trimmed by 2 bases and the J gene end by 3 bases; junction bases not matched to a gene: 10. CDR3 length equals 17 residues. Germline lookup yields CDR1 DFQATT and CDR2 SNEGSKA (reference sequence). This clonotype was recorded many times. Its antigen is undetermined. Study observations and caveats: Two months or so post-transplant, alpha-beta T cells reportedly derived from several hundred expanded graft clones. Among T cells one year after transplant, newly produced cells accounted for most counts and diversity. Surviving recipient T cells and thymic progenitors accounted for the high day-60 TCRbeta diversity observed in some patients.

Unique molecular identifiers were incorporated into the prepared TCRbeta library. Via MiXCR, TCRdb re-called the PCR reads, giving one row per CDR3 protein. Here the sample spans around 300,000 distinct CDR3 sequences, around 7.1% being singletons. Sequences were derived from peripheral blood, sampled 360 days after TCRalphabeta/CD19-depleted stem cell transplant. This chain uses TRBV20-1 with TRBJ2-3, with TRBD2 matching over 11 bases. The TCR originated in a female patient between 2 and 10 years old who had a stem cell transplant for Fanconi anemia, so the T cells may come from the graft donor. As DNA, the CDR3 is TGCAGTGCTAGACCCTTACTAGCGGGGGTCCCGACAGATACGCAGTATTTT. Its translation is CSARPLLAGVPTDTQYF.